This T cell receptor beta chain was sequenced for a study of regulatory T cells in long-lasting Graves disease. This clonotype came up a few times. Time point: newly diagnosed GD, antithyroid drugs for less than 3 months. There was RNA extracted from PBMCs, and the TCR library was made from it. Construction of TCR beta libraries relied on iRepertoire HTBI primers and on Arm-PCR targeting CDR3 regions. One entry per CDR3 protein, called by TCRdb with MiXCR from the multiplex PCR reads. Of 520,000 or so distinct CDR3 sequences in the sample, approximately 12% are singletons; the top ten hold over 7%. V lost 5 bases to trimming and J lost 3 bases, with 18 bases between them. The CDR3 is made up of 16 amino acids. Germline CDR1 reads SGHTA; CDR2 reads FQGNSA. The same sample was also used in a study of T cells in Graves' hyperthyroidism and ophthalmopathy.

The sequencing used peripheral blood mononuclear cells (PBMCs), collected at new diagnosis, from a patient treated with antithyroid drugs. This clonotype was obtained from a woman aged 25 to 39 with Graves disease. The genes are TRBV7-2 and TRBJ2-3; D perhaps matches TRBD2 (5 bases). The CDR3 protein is CASSRELGEGTDTQYF. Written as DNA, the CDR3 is TGTGCCAGCAGCCGGGAACTAGGTGAGGGAACAGATACGCAGTATTTT.